This entry features one T cell receptor beta chain sequence. This entry belongs to a study of blood T cell repertoires in COVID-19. CDR3 length equals 16 residues. Trimming at V came to 4 bases and at J to 1 base, leaving 13 bases not matched to a gene. Germline assignment: CDR1 DFQATT and CDR2 SNEGSKA (reference sequence). Using immunoSEQ multiplex PCR, the repertoire was profiled, and TCRdb retains in-frame clones only, with some absent. The table shows 55,000 to 75,000 clones, with around 80% occurring only once. The chain links TRBV20-1 to TRBJ2-7; the match to TRBD2 covers 7 bases. Sequenced material: peripheral blood. The TCR originated in a man aged 80 or over with acute or convalescent COVID-19. CDR3 loop: CSAIDSETSSSYEQYF. The CDR3, as DNA: TGCAGTGCTATTGATTCCGAGACTAGCAGTTCCTACGAGCAGTACTTC.